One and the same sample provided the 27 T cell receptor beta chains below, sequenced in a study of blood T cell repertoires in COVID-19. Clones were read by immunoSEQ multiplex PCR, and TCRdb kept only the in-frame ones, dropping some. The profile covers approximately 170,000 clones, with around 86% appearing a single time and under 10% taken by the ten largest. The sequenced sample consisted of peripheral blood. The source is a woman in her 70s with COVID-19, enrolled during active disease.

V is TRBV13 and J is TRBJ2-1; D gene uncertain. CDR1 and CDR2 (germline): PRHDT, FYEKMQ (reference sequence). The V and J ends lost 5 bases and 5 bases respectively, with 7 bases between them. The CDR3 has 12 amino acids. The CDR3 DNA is TGTGCCAGCAGCCTCGGTAACAATGAGCAGTTCTTC. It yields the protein CASSLGNNEQFF. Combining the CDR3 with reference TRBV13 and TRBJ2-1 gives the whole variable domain AAGVIQSPRHLIKEKRETATLKCYPIPRHDTVYWYQQGPGQDPQFLISFYEKMQSDKGSIPDRFSAQQFSDYHSELNMSSLELGDSALYFCASSLGNNEQFFGPGTRLTVL.

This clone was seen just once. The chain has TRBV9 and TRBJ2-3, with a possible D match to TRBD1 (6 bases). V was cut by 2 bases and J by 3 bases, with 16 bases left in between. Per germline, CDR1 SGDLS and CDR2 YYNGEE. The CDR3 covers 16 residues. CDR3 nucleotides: TGTGCCAGCAGCGTGACAGGCCAAGGTCGAACAGATACGCAGTATTTT. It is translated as CASSVTGQGRTDTQYF.

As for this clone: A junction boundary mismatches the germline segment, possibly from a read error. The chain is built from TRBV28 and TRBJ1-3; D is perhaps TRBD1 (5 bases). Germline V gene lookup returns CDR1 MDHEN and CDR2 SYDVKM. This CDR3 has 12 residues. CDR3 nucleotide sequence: TGTGCCAGCAGTAAATTGACAGTGGGTTTCATGTTT. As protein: CASSKLTVGFMF.

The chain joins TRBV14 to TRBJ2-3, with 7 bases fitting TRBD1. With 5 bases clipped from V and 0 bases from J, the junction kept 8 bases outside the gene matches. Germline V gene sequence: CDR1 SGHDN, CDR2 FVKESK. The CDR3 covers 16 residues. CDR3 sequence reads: CASSSKGTASTDTQYF. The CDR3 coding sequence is TGTGCCAGCAGCTCGAAGGGGACAGCGAGCACAGATACGCAGTATTTT. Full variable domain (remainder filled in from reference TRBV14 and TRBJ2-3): EAGVTQFPSHSVIEKGQTVTLRCDPISGHDNLYWYRRVMGKEIKFLLHFVKESKQDESGMPNNRFLAERTGGTYSTLKVQPAELEDSGVYFCASSSKGTASTDTQYFGPGTRLTVL.

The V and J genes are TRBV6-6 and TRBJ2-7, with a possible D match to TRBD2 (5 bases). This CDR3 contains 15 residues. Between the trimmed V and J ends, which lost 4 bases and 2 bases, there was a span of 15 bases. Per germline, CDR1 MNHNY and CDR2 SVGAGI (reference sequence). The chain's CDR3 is CASSSAGLSTYEQYF. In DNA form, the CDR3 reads TGTGCCAGCAGTTCCGCCGGACTTTCAACCTACGAGCAGTACTTC.

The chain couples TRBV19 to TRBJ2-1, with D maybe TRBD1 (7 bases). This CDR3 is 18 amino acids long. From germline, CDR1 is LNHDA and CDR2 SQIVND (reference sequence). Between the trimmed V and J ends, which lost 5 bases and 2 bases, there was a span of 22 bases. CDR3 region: CASSVGEASRGAYNEQFF. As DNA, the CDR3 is TGTGCCAGTAGTGTAGGGGAGGCCAGCAGGGGGGCCTACAATGAGCAGTTCTTC. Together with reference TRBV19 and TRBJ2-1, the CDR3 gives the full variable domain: DGGITQSPKYLFRKEGQNVTLSCEQNLNHDAMYWYRQDPGQGLRLIYYSQIVNDFQKGDIAEGYSVSREKKESFPLTVTSAQKNPTAFYLCASSVGEASRGAYNEQFFGPGTRLTVL.

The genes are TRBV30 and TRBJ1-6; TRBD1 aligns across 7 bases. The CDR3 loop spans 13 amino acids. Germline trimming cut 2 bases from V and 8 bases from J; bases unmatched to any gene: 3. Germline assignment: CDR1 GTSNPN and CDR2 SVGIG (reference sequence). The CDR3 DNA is TGTGCCTGGAGTCCAGGGGGTGATTCACCCCTCCACTTT. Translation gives CAWSPGGDSPLHF.

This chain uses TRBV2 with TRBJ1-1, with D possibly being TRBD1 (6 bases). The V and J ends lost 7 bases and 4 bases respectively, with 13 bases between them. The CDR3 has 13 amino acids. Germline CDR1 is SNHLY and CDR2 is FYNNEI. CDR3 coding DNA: TGTGCCAGCAAGGGAACAGGGCCCACTGAAGCTTTCTTT. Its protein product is CASKGTGPTEAFF.

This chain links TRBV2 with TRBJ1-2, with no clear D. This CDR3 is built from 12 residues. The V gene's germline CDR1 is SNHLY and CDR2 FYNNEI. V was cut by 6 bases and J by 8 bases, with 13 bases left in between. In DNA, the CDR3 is TGTGCCAGCAGCGGTACTCCAGGAGGCTACACCTTC. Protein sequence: CASSGTPGGYTF.

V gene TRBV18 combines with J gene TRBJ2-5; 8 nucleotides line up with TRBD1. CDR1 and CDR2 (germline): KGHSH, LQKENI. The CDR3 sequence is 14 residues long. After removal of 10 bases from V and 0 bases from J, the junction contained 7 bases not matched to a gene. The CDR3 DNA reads TGTGCCACCCGGAGGGGACAGGACCAAGAGACCCAGTACTTC. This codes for CATRRGQDQETQYF. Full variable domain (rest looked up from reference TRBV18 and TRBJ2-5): NAGVMQNPRHLVRRRGQEARLRCSPMKGHSHVYWYRQLPEEGLKFMVYLQKENIIDESGMPKERFSAEFPKEGPSILRIQQVVRGDSAAYFCATRRGQDQETQYFGPGTRLLVL.

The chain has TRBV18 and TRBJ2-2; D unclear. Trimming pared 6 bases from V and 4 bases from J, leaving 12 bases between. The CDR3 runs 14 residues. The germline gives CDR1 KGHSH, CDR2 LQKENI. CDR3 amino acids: CASSRDLVTGELFF. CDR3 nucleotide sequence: TGTGCCAGCTCTCGAGACTTAGTCACCGGGGAGCTGTTTTTT. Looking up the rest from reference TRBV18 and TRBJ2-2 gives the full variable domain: NAGVMQNPRHLVRRRGQEARLRCSPMKGHSHVYWYRQLPEEGLKFMVYLQKENIIDESGMPKERFSAEFPKEGPSILRIQQVVRGDSAAYFCASSRDLVTGELFFGEGSRLTVL.

In nucleotides, the CDR3 is TGTGCCAGCAGCGGACTTACCCGGAGATCTGGAAACACCATATATTTT. It translates to CASSGLTRRSGNTIYF. V and J are TRBV11-2 and TRBJ1-3; the D is unclear. Germline V gene sequence: CDR1 SGHAT, CDR2 FQNNGV. The V end lost 5 bases, the J end lost 1 base, and 15 bases lay between the germline ends. This CDR3 contains 16 residues. Complete variable domain (other parts from reference TRBV11-2 and TRBJ1-3): EAGVAQSPRYKIIEKRQSVAFWCNPISGHATLYWYQQILGQGPKLLIQFQNNGVVDDSQLPKDRFSAERLKGVDSTLKIQPAKLEDSAVYLCASSGLTRRSGNTIYFGEGSWLTVV.

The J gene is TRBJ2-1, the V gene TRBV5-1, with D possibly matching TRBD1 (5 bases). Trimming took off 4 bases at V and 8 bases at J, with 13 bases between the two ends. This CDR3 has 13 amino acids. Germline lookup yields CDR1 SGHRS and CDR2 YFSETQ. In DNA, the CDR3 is TGCGCCAGCAGCCTGCAGGGTTCGGATGAGCAGTTCTTC. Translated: CASSLQGSDEQFF.

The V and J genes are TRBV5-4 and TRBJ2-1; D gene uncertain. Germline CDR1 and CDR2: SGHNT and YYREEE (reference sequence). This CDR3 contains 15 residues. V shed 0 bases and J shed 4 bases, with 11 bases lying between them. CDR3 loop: CASSLDPRPYNEQFF. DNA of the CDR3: TGTGCCAGCAGCTTGGATCCCAGGCCGTACAATGAGCAGTTCTTC. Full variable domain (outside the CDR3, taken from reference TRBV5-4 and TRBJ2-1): ETGVTQSPTHLIKTRGQQVTLRCSSQSGHNTVSWYQQALGQGPQFIFQYYREEENGRGNFPPRFSGLQFPNYSSELNVNALELDDSALYLCASSLDPRPYNEQFFGPGTRLTVL.

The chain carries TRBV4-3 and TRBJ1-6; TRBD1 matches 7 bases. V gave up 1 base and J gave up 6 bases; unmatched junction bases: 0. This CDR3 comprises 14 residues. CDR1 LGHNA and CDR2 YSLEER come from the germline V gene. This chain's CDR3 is CASSQGQGNSPLHF. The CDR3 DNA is TGCGCCAGCAGCCAAGGACAGGGTAATTCACCCCTCCACTTT.

This CDR3 is CASTPRREGSQPQHF. In DNA, the CDR3 is TGTGCCAGTACCCCTCGGAGGGAAGGAAGTCAGCCCCAGCATTTT. The chain uses TRBV19 and TRBJ1-5, with unresolved D. Trimming cost V 7 bases and J 6 bases, with 19 bases left between them. CDR3 size: 15 residues. Germline assignment: CDR1 LNHDA and CDR2 SQIVND (reference sequence).

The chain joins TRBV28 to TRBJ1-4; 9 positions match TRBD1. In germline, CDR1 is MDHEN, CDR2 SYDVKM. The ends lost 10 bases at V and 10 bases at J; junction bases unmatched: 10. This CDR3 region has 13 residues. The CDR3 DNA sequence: TGTGCCACTACTACAGGGGGCATCGTAAAACTGTTTTTT. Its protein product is CATTTGGIVKLFF.

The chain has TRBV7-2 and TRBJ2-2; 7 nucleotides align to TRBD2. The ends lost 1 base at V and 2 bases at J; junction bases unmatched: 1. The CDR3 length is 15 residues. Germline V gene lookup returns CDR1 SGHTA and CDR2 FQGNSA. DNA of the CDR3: TGTGCCAGCAGCTTAGGGGACTACAACACCGGGGAGCTGTTTTTT. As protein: CASSLGDYNTGELFF.

The CDR3 sequence: CASSLTSGRSNNEQFF. The CDR3 DNA sequence: TGCGCCAGCAGCTTGACTAGCGGAAGATCGAACAATGAGCAGTTCTTC. V usage is TRBV5-1 and J usage is TRBJ2-1, with 8 positions matching TRBD2. Germline CDR1 is SGHRS and CDR2 is YFSETQ. This CDR3 comprises 16 residues. V was clipped by 1 base and J by 5 bases; unmatched bases: 8.

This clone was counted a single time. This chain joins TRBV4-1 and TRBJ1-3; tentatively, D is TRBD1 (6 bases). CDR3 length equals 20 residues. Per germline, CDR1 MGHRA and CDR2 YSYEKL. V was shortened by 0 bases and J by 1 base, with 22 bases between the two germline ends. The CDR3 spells CASSQEFGGAEMLSGNTIYF. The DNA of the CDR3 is TGCGCCAGCAGCCAAGAATTCGGGGGGGCCGAGATGTTATCTGGAAACACCATATATTTT.

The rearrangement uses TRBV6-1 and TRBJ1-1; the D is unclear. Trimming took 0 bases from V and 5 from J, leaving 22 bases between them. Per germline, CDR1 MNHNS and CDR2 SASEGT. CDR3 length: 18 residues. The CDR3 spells CASSEAGEGGTRRTEAFF. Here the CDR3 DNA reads TGTGCCAGCAGTGAAGCTGGTGAGGGAGGCACGAGGAGAACTGAAGCTTTCTTT.

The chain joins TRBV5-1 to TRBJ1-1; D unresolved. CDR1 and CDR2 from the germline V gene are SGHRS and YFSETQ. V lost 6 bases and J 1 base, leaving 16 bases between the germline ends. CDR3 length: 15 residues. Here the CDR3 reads CASTPGNGGNTEAFF. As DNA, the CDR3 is TGCGCCAGCACCCCCGGGAATGGCGGGAACACTGAAGCTTTCTTT. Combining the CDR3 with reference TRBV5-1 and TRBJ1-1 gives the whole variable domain KAGVTQTPRYLIKTRGQQVTLSCSPISGHRSVSWYQQTPGQGLQFLFEYFSETQRNKGNFPGRFSGRQFSNSRSEMNVSTLELGDSALYLCASTPGNGGNTEAFFGQGTRLTVV.

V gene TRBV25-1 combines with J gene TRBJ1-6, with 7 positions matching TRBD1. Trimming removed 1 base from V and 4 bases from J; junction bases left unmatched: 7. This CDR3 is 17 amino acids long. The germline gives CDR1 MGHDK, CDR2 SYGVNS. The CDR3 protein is CASSELRTGLYNSPLHF. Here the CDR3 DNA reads TGTGCCAGCAGTGAATTAAGGACAGGTCTTTATAATTCACCCCTCCACTTT.

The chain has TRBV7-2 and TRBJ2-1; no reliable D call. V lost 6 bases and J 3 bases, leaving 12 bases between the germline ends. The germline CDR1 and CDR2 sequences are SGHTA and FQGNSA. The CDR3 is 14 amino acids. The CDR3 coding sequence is TGTGCCAGCAGTCTAAGAGTCCGCTACAATGAGCAGTTCTTC. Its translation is CASSLRVRYNEQFF.

The CDR3 loop reads CASSQGQGANTEAFF. As DNA, the CDR3 is TGTGCCAGCAGCCAGGGACAGGGTGCGAACACTGAAGCTTTCTTT. V usage is TRBV3-1 (or the pseudogene TRBV3-2) and J usage is TRBJ1-1, with 9 nucleotides matching TRBD1. Germline V gene lookup returns CDR1 LGHDT and CDR2 YNNKEL (reference sequence). Trimming removed 3 bases from V and 1 base from J; junction bases left unmatched: 3. This CDR3 has 15 residues.

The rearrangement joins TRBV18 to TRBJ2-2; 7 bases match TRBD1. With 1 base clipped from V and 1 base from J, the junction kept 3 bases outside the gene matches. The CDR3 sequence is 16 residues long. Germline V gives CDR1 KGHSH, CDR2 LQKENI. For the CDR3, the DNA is TGTGCCAGCTCACCACGTCGACAGGGGAACACCGGGGAGCTGTTTTTT. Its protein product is CASSPRRQGNTGELFF.

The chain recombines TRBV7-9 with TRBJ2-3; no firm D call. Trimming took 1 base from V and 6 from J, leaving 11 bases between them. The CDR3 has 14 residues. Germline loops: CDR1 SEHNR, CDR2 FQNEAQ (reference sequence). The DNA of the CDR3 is TGTGCCAGCAGCTTAGGATCCCGAGCTGATACGCAGTATTTT. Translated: CASSLGSRADTQYF.